One and the same sample provided the 7 T cell receptor beta chains below, sequenced in a study of blood T cell repertoires in COVID-19. Sequencing was performed with immunoSEQ multiplex PCR; in TCRdb, only in-frame clones are kept and a portion is missing. The sample has a few hundred thousand clones, roughly 90% seen once. Sequencing was done on a sample of PBMCs or T cells enriched from blood (not recorded which). All receptors come from a woman aged 25 to 39 who had recovered from COVID-19.

The chain is built from TRBV10-1 and TRBJ2-7, with D perhaps matching TRBD2 (5 bases). The CDR3 spans 15 residues. CDR1 and CDR2 (germline): WNHNN, SYGVQD (reference sequence). Deletions cut 11 bases from V and 3 bases from J, with 23 bases between. CDR3 DNA sequence: TGCGCCGCGGGTCCACGTCCAGCAGAGATCTACGAGCAGTACTTC. Its translation: CAAGPRPAEIYEQYF.

The chain has TRBV5-1 and TRBJ1-1; D is unclear. This CDR3 has 14 residues. Germline CDR1 reads SGHRS; CDR2 reads YFSETQ. V was pared by 0 bases and J by 6 bases, with 12 bases between. CDR3 region: CASSLAGGVSEAFF. CDR3 nucleotides: TGCGCCAGCAGCTTGGCCGGCGGGGTCTCTGAAGCTTTCTTT.

A single count supports this clone. CDR3: CASSLGYFGTEAFF. DNA of the CDR3: TGTGCCAGCAGCTTAGGGTATTTCGGGACTGAAGCTTTCTTT. V usage is TRBV7-2 and J usage is TRBJ1-1; no clear D gene. V dropped 1 base and J dropped 5 bases, with 11 bases sitting between them. CDR3 length: 14 residues. CDR1 and CDR2 (germline): SGHTA, FQGNSA.

This clone was counted only a few times. The V and J genes are TRBV27 and TRBJ1-1; D gene uncertain. V lost 4 bases to trimming and J lost 6 bases, with 12 bases between them. The CDR3 consists of 13 residues. Looked up from germline, CDR1 is MNHEY and CDR2 is SMNVEV (reference sequence). CDR3 protein: CASSYSMEAEAFF. DNA for the CDR3: TGTGCCAGCAGTTACAGCATGGAGGCTGAAGCTTTCTTT.

The chain recombines TRBV9 with TRBJ1-5; D not resolved. Germline values: CDR1 SGDLS, CDR2 YYNGEE. The ends were cut back, 3 bases at V and 3 bases at J, with 10 bases in the middle. The CDR3 extends over 14 amino acids. The CDR3 nucleotides are TGTGCCAGCAGCGGGCCCGACACCAATCAGCCCCAGCATTTT. This translates into CASSGPDTNQPQHF.

V is TRBV6-5 and J is TRBJ1-2; D might be TRBD1 (6 bases). Trimming removed 6 bases at V and 4 bases at J, with 15 bases between. Germline values: CDR1 MNHEY, CDR2 SVGAGI. The CDR3 is 14 amino acids. The CDR3 nucleotides read TGTGCCAGCAGAGTGGGGGCGCTCGTCTATGGCTACACCTTC. Translated, it gives CASRVGALVYGYTF.

The rearrangement joins TRBV11-2 to TRBJ2-5, with 10 bases aligning to TRBD2. Germline CDR1 is SGHAT and CDR2 is FQNNGV. V lost 7 bases, J lost 9 bases, and 11 bases stayed unmatched. The CDR3 is 14 amino acids. Here the CDR3 reads CASTISGGALAQYF. As DNA, the CDR3 is TGTGCCAGCACGATAAGCGGGGGGGCTTTGGCCCAGTACTTC.